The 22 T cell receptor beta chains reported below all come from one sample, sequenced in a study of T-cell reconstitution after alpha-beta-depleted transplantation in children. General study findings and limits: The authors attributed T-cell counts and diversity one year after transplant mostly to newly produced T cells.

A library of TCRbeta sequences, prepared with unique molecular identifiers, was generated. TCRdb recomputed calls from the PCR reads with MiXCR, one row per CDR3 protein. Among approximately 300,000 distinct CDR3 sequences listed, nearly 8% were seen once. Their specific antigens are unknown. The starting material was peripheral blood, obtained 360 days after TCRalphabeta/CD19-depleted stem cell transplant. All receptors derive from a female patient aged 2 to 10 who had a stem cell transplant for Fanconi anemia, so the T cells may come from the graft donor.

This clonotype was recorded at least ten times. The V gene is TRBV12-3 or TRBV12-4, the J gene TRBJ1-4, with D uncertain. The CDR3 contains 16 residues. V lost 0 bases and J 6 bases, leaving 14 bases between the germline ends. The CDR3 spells CASSLALALLDEKLFF. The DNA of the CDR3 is TGTGCCAGCAGTTTAGCCCTCGCTCTCCTGGATGAAAAACTGTTTTTT.

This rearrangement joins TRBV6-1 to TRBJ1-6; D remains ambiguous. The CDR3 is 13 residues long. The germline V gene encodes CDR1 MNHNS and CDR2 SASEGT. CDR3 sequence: CAADGGNNSPLHF. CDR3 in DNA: TGTGCAGCTGACGGCGGGAATAATTCACCCCTCCACTTT.

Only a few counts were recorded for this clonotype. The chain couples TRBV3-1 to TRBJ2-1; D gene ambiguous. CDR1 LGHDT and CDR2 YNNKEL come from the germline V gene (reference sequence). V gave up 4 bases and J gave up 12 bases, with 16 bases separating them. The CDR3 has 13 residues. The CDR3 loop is CASSPTQQGGQFF. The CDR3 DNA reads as TGTGCCAGCAGCCCGACGCAGCAAGGCGGGCAGTTCTTC.

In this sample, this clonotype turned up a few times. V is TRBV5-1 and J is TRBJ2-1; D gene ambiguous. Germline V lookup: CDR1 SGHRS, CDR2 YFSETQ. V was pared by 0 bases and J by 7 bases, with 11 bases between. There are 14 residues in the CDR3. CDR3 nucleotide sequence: TGCGCCAGCAGCTTGGAATCGTCGGAAAATGAGCAGTTCTTC. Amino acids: CASSLESSENEQFF. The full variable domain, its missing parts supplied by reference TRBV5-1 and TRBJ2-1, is KAGVTQTPRYLIKTRGQQVTLSCSPISGHRSVSWYQQTPGQGLQFLFEYFSETQRNKGNFPGRFSGRQFSNSRSEMNVSTLELGDSALYLCASSLESSENEQFFGPGTRLTVL.

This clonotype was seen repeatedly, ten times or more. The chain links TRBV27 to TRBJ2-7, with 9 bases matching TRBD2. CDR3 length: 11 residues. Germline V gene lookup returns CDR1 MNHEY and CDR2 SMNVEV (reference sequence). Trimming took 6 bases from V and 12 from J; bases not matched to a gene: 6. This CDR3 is CASSQGTSWYF. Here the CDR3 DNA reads TGTGCCAGCAGCCAAGGGACTAGCTGGTACTTC.

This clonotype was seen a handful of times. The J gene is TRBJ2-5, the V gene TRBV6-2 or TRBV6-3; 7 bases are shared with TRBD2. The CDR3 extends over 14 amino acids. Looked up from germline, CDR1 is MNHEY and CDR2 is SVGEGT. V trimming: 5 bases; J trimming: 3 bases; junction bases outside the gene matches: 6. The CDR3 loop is CASSPWGGEETQYF. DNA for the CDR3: TGTGCCAGCAGTCCCTGGGGAGGGGAAGAGACCCAGTACTTC.

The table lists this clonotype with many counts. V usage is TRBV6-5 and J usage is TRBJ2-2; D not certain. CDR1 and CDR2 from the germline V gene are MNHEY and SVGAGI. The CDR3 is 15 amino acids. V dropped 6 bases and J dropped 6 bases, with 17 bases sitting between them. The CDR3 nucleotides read TGTGCCAGCAGGTTCCTGACATGGGTGGCCGGGGAGCTGTTTTTT. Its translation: CASRFLTWVAGELFF.

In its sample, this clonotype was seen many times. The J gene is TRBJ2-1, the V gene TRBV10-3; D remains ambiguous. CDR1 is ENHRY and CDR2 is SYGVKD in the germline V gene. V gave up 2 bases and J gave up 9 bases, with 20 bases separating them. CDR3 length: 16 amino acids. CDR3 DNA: TGTGCCATCAGTGAGAACGACGACTCCAACTACGGTGAGCAGTTCTTC. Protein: CAISENDDSNYGEQFF.

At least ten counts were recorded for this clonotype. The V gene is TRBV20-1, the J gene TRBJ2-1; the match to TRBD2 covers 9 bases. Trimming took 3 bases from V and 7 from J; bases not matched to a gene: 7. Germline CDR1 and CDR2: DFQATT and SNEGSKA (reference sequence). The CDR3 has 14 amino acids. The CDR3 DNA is TGCAGTGCTAGGGGCGGGGGGGAATTGAATGAGCAGTTCTTC. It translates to CSARGGGELNEQFF.

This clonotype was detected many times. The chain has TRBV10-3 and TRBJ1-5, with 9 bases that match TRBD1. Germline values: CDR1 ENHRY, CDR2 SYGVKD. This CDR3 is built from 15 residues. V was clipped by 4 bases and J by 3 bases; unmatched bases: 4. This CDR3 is CAISAGTGNNQPQHF. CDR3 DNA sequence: TGTGCCATCAGTGCAGGGACAGGGAACAATCAGCCCCAGCATTTT.

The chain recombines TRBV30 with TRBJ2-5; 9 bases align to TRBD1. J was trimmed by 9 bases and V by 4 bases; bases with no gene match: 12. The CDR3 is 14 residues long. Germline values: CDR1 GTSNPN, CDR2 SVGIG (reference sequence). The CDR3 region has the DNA TGTGCCTGGAACCGCGACAGGGGGGCGTTGGCCCAGTACTTC. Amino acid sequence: CAWNRDRGALAQYF.

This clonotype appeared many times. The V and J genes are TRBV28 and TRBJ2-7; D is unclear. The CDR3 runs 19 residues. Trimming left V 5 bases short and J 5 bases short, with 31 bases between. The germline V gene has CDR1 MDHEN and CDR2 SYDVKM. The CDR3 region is CASSEAWFRSPLPGDEQYF. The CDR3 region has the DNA TGTGCCAGCAGTGAAGCCTGGTTCCGGTCCCCACTCCCCGGCGACGAGCAGTACTTC. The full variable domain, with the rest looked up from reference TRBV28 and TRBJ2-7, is DVKVTQSSRYLVKRTGEKVFLECVQDMDHENMFWYRQDPGLGLRLIYFSYDVKMKEKGDIPEGYSVSREKKERFSLILESASTNQTSMYLCASSEAWFRSPLPGDEQYFGPGTRLTVT.

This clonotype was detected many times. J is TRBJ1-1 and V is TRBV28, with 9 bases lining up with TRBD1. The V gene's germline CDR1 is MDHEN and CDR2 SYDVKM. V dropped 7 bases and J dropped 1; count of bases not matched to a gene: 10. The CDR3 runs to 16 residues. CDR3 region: CASTAYRGLENTEAFF. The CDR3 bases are TGTGCCAGCACCGCGTACAGGGGGCTAGAGAACACTGAAGCTTTCTTT.

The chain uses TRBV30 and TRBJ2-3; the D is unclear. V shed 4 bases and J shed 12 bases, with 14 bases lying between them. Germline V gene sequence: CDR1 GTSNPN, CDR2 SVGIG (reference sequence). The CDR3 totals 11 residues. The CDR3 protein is CAWTTSSSQYF. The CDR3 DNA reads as TGTGCCTGGACGACCTCATCATCTCAGTATTTT.

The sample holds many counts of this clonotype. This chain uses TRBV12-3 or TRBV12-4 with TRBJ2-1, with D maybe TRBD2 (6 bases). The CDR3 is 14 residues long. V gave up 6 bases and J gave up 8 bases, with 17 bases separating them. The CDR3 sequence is CASSGSSDLHEQFF. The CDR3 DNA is TGTGCCAGCAGCGGCTCTAGCGACCTTCATGAGCAGTTCTTC.

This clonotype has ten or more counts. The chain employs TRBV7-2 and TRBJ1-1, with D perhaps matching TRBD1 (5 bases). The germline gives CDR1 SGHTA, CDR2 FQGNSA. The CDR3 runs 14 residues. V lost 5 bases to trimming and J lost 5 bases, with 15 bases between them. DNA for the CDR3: TGTGCCAGCAGCGTCGTCAGGGATTGGACTGAAGCTTTCTTT. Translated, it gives CASSVVRDWTEAFF. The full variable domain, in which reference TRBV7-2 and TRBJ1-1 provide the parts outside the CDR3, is GAGVSQSPSNKVTEKGKDVELRCDPISGHTALYWYRQSLGQGLEFLIYFQGNSAPDKSGLPSDRFSAERTGGSVSTLTIQRTQQEDSAVYLCASSVVRDWTEAFFGQGTRLTVV.

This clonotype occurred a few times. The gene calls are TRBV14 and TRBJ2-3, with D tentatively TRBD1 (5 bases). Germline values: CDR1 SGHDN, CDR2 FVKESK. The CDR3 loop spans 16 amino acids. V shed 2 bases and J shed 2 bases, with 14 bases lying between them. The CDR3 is CASSQRGPLSTDTQYF. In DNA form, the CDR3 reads TGTGCCAGCAGCCAAAGGGGTCCCCTTTCCACAGATACGCAGTATTTT.

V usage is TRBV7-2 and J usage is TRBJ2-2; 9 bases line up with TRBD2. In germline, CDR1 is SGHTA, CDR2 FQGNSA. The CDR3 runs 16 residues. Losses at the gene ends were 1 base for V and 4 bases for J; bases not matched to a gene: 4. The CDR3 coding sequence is TGTGCCAGCAGCTTAGTAGCGGGGGTCATCACCGGGGAGCTGTTTTTT. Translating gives CASSLVAGVITGELFF. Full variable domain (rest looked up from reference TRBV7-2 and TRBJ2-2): GAGVSQSPSNKVTEKGKDVELRCDPISGHTALYWYRQSLGQGLEFLIYFQGNSAPDKSGLPSDRFSAERTGGSVSTLTIQRTQQEDSAVYLCASSLVAGVITGELFFGEGSRLTVL.

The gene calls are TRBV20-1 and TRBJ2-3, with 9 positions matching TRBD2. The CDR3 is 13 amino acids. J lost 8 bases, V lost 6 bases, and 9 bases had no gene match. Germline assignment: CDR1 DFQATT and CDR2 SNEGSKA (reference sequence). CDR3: CSASSGGQGTQYF. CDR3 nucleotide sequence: TGCAGTGCCTCCAGCGGGGGGCAAGGTACGCAGTATTTT.

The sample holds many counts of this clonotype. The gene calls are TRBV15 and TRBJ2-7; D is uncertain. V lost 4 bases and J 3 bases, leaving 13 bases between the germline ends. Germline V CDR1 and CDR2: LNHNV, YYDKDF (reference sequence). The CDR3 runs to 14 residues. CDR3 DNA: TGTGCCACCAGCAATGTTGGCCCCAACTACGAGCAGTACTTC. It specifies CATSNVGPNYEQYF.

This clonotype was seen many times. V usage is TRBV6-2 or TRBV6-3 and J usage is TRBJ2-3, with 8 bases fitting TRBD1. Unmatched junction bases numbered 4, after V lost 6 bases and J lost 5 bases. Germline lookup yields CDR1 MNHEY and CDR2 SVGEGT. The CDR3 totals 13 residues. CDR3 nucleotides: TGTGCCAGCAGGGACAGGGTAAAAGATACGCAGTATTTT. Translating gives CASRDRVKDTQYF.

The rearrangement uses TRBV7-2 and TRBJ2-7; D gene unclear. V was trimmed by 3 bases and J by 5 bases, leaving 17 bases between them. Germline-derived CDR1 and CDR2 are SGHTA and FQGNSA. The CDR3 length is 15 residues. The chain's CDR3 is CASSLLGFLVDEQYF. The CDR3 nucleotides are TGTGCCAGCAGCTTGTTAGGCTTTCTGGTGGACGAGCAGTACTTC. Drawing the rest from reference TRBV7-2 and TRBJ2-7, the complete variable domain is GAGVSQSPSNKVTEKGKDVELRCDPISGHTALYWYRQSLGQGLEFLIYFQGNSAPDKSGLPSDRFSAERTGGSVSTLTIQRTQQEDSAVYLCASSLLGFLVDEQYFGPGTRLTVT.